This paragraph covers one TCR beta chain sequence. The data originate from a study of blood T cell repertoires in COVID-19. Overall study context: T cells, B-cell-depleted T cells, or PBMCs provided the cDNA or gDNA that served as material.

Here immunoSEQ multiplex PCR was the method, and the copy in TCRdb shows in-frame clones only, minus some. This table has roughly 290,000 clones, around 88% appearing once. CDR1 and CDR2 from the germline V gene are SEHNR and FQNEAQ (reference sequence). The CDR3 extends over 17 amino acids. Unmatched junction bases numbered 13, after V lost 7 bases and J lost 4 bases. This clonotype was sampled from a woman in her 30s who had recovered from COVID-19. Sequencing was performed on peripheral blood. V and J are TRBV7-9 and TRBJ2-2, with TRBD2 matching 9 bases. Written as DNA, the CDR3 is TGTGCCAGCACCCATTTGGGGCTAGCGGGAAGCACCGGGGAGCTGTTTTTT. It is translated as CASTHLGLAGSTGELFF.